The sequence of this T cell receptor beta chain was determined in a study of neurological immune-mediated disorders. This clonotype was picked up many times. Trimming shortened V by 5 bases and J by 2 bases, and 10 bases separated the two germline ends. Germline CDR1 reads SGHTA; CDR2 reads FQGNSA. This CDR3 spans 13 amino acids. The cDNA was synthesized by means of template-switch 5'RACE, which was carried out with 10-nucleotide random UMIs. Every sequencing run generated over 170 million TCR-beta sequences from 15-18 subjects. TCRdb re-analysed the 5' RACE reads in MiXCR, keeping a single row per CDR3 protein. The data contain fewer than 55,000 distinct CDR3 sequences, about 6% of them singletons.

The chain carries TRBV7-2 and TRBJ2-7, with D maybe TRBD1 (6 bases). The sequence derives from a middle-aged woman in good health. Sequencing was performed on CD4+ T cells from blood. CDR3 residues: CASSPQGPYEQYF. The CDR3 bases are TGTGCCAGCAGCCCCCAGGGGCCCTACGAGCAGTACTTC.